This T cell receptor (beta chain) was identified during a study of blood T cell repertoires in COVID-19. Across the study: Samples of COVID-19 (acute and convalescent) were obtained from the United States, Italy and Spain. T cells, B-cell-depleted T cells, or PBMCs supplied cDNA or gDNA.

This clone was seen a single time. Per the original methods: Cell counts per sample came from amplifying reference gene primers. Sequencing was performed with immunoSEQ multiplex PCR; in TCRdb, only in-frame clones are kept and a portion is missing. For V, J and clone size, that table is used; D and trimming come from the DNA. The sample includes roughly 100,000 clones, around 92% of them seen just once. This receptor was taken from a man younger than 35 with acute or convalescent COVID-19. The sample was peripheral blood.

The CDR3 spells CASSVAGGGTEAFF. The CDR3, as DNA: TGTGCCAGCAGCGTAGCTGGGGGGGGGACTGAAGCTTTCTTT. V is TRBV9 and J is TRBJ1-1, with a possible D match to TRBD1 (5 bases). The CDR3 runs to 14 residues. Trimming took off 0 bases at V and 5 bases at J, with 11 bases between the two ends. Germline V gene lookup returns CDR1 SGDLS and CDR2 YYNGEE.